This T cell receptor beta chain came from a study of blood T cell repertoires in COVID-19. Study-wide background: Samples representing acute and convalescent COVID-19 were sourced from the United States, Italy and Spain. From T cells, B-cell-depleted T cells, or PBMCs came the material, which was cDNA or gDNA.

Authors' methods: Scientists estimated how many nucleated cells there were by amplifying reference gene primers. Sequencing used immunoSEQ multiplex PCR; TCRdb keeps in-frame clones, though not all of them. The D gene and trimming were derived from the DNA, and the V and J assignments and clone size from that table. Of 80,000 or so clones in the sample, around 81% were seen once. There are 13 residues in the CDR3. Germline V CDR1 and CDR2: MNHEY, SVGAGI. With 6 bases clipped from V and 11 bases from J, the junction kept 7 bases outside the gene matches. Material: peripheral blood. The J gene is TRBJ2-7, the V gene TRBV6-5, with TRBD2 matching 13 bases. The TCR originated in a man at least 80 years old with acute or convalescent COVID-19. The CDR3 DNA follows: TGTGCCAGCAGCGGCGGGACTAGCGGGATAAAGTACTTC. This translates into CASSGGTSGIKYF.